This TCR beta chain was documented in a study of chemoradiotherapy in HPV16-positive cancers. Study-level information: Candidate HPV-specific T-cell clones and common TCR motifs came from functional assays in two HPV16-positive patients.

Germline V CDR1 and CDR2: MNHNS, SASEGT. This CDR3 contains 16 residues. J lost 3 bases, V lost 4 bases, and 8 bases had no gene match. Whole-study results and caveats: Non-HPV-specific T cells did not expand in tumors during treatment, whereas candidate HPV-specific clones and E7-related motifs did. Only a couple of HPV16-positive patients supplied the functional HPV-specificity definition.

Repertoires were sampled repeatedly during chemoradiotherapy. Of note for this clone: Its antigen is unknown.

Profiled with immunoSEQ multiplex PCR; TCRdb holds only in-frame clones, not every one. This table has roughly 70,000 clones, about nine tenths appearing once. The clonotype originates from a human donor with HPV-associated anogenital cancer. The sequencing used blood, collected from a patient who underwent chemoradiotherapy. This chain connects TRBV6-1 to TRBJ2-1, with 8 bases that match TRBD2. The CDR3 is CASSALGLAGYNEQFF. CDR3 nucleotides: TGTGCCAGCAGTGCGTTAGGGCTAGCGGGCTACAATGAGCAGTTCTTC.